These T cell receptor beta chains were read from a single sample in a study. TCRdb re-called the RT-PCR reads with MiXCR, one entry per CDR3 protein. This table holds around 700,000 distinct CDR3 sequences, 12% to 15% found once. Material for sequencing was memory CD4+ T cells from blood. Every receptor here comes from a female donor in good health, serving as a healthy control. Both conserved end residues are part of each CDR3. The D gene is left open where the match is weak. Size is stated for part of the rows, as once, few or many counts, or as a class when the clone is expanded.

clone_size	v_call	j_call	d_call	cdr3_nt	cdr3_aa
.	TRBV20-1	TRBJ1-2	TRBD1	TGCAGTGCTAGAGAGGCAGGGGGCCCCTCTGGCTACACCTTC	CSAREAGGPSGYTF
.	TRBV3-1	TRBJ2-1	TRBD1	TGTGCCAGCAGCCAAAACAGGGGCAGCAATGAGCAGTTCTTC	CASSQNRGSNEQFF
.	TRBV15	TRBJ2-7	.	TGTGCCACCAGCCTCGACAGTACGGGGTCCAACTACGAGCAGTACTTC	CATSLDSTGSNYEQYF
.	TRBV28	TRBJ1-2	.	TGTGCCAGCAGTCCCAATCCGACGGGAGCTTATGGCTACACCTTC	CASSPNPTGAYGYTF
few	TRBV28	TRBJ1-1	.	TGTGCCAGCAGTTTGGGGAGGGAGGGAATCGCTGAAGCTTTCTTT	CASSLGREGIAEAFF
.	TRBV29-1	TRBJ2-7	TRBD1	TGCAGCGTTGACCCGACAGGGGGCCACTACGAGCAGTACTTC	CSVDPTGGHYEQYF
.	TRBV6-5	TRBJ2-2	.	TGTGCCAGCAGTCCACACCAGGGCGGGGAGCTGTTTTTT	CASSPHQGGELFF
many	TRBV5-1	TRBJ2-7	.	TGCGCCAGCAGCTGGGACCTCGGGGTTCTGGTGCAGTACTTC	CASSWDLGVLVQYF
few	TRBV24-1	TRBJ2-5	.	TGTGCCACCAGTGATGGGGGGGACAGTAGGGAGACCCAGTACTTC	CATSDGGDSRETQYF
few	TRBV11-3	TRBJ2-1	TRBD1	TGTGCCAGCAGCTCCCGGACAGGGGAGCAGTTCTTC	CASSSRTGEQFF
.	TRBV7-2	TRBJ2-1	TRBD1	TGTGCCAGCAGCCGGACAGGGAACACGGGTGAGCAGTTCTTC	CASSRTGNTGEQFF
many	TRBV12-3/TRBV12-4	TRBJ2-2	TRBD2	TGTGCCAGCAGCCCCGGGTCCGGGAGGAACGGGGAGCTGTTTTTT	CASSPGSGRNGELFF
many	TRBV4-2	TRBJ2-1	.	TGTGCCAGCAGCCAAGAACCCCCCCGGCGGGGTTTTGCCAATGAGCAGTTCTTC	CASSQEPPRRGFANEQFF
few	TRBV10-3	TRBJ2-1	TRBD1	TGTGCCATCTCGGGGACAGGGACGAATGAGCAGTTCTTC	CAISGTGTNEQFF
few	TRBV20-1	TRBJ2-5	.	TGCAGTGCCGGGGGACAGATCCAAGAGACCCAGTACTTC	CSAGGQIQETQYF
few	TRBV24-1	TRBJ2-5	.	TGTGCCACCAGTGACCATCTCCAAGAGACCCAGTACTTC	CATSDHLQETQYF
few	TRBV30	TRBJ2-1	TRBD2	TGTGCCTGGAGGGCAACTAGCGGGAGGGCCAGAAATGAGCAGTTCTTC	CAWRATSGRARNEQFF
.	TRBV20-1	TRBJ2-2	.	TGCAGTGTTTTCTTGCGGGGCGCGAGCACCGGGGAGCTGTTTTTT	CSVFLRGASTGELFF
.	TRBV12-3/TRBV12-4	TRBJ2-2	.	TGTGCCAGCAGTCCCAGGACAGATTCTAACACCGGGGAGCTGTTTTTT	CASSPRTDSNTGELFF
many	TRBV7-9	TRBJ1-5	.	TGTGCCAGCAGCTTAGGTTCCCGCACCCCCAATCAGCCCCAGCATTTT	CASSLGSRTPNQPQHF
few	TRBV7-9	TRBJ2-4	TRBD1	TGTGCCAGCAGCCTGGGACAGAACCTAGCCAAAAACATTCAGTACTTC	CASSLGQNLAKNIQYF
few	TRBV29-1	TRBJ2-5	.	TGCAGCGTTGCGTTCGAGGAAAGGGAAGGGTACTTC	CSVAFEEREGYF
few	TRBV27	TRBJ2-7	.	TGTGCCAGCAGTTCACACGCAGGGATTTACTCCTACGAGCAGTACTTC	CASSSHAGIYSYEQYF
many	TRBV28	TRBJ1-5	.	TGTGCCAGCAGTTTAGTCGGGGGGCTTCAGCCCCAGCATTTT	CASSLVGGLQPQHF
.	TRBV7-2	TRBJ2-7	.	TGTGCCAGCAGCTTAGAGGCCGGTTACGAGCAGTACTTC	CASSLEAGYEQYF
.	TRBV24-1	TRBJ1-2	.	TGTGCCACCAGTGATCCAGGGACGGTCTATGGCTACACCTTC	CATSDPGTVYGYTF
.	TRBV6-6	TRBJ2-7	TRBD1	TGTGCCAGCAGTGGGGGACAGGGCTCCTACGAGCAGTACTTC	CASSGGQGSYEQYF
few	TRBV20-1	TRBJ1-5	TRBD1	TGCAGTGCAGATAGGGACAGGGGAGGAAATCAGCCCCAGCATTTT	CSADRDRGGNQPQHF
.	TRBV20-1	TRBJ2-7	.	TGCAGTGCTAGAGATCCCAACAGGGTCTCCTACGAGCAGTACTTC	CSARDPNRVSYEQYF
.	TRBV24-1	TRBJ2-2	.	TGTGCCACCAGTGATTTGTACCCCGGGGAGCTGTTTTTT	CATSDLYPGELFF
.	TRBV4-2	TRBJ1-1	.	TGTGCCAGCAGCCGCTACGACAGGAACACTGAAGCTTTCTTT	CASSRYDRNTEAFF
few	TRBV2	TRBJ2-3	TRBD2	TGTGCCAGCAGCAGATCCGGACCAGCGGGAGTGTCCACAGATACGCAGTATTTT	CASSRSGPAGVSTDTQYF
many	TRBV27	TRBJ2-7	TRBD1	TGTGCCAGCGGCCGGGACAGCGCACGCCACGAGCAGTACTTC	CASGRDSARHEQYF
.	TRBV7-9	TRBJ2-3	.	TGTGCCAGCAGCTGGCCCCCGGGGCAGGGGGGTAGCACAGATACGCAGTATTTT	CASSWPPGQGGSTDTQYF
many	TRBV20-1	TRBJ1-3	TRBD1	TGCAGTGCTCGGGACAGGGGCCGATCGACGAACACCATATATTTT	CSARDRGRSTNTIYF
.	TRBV9	TRBJ1-1	TRBD1	TGTGCCAGCAGCCCTAGGGGGCAAACTGAAGCTTTCTTT	CASSPRGQTEAFF
many	TRBV6-1	TRBJ2-3	TRBD2	TGTGCCTCGAGCCCGGAGACTAGCGGATATACGCAGTATTTT	CASSPETSGYTQYF
many	TRBV20-1	TRBJ2-7	TRBD1	TGCAGTGCTCCGGGACAGGGGTTCGAGCAGTACTTC	CSAPGQGFEQYF
many	TRBV29-1	TRBJ1-1	.	TGCAGCGTTCGACGGGGGAACACTGAAGCTTTCTTT	CSVRRGNTEAFF
few	TRBV2	TRBJ1-1	TRBD1	TGTGCCAGCAGCCCGGAATCAGGGGGCACTGAAGCTTTCTTT	CASSPESGGTEAFF
many	TRBV10-3	TRBJ1-4	.	TGTGCCATCAGTGAGTCTGGGATTACTAATGAAAAACTGTTTTTT	CAISESGITNEKLFF
many	TRBV3-1	TRBJ2-7	TRBD2	TGTGCCAGCAGCACCGGGGGATCGGGAGGGATCTCCTACGAGCAGTACTTC	CASSTGGSGGISYEQYF
.	TRBV6-4	TRBJ2-1	.	TGTGCCAGCAGTGACCCCGTTCGTATTGGCACAGATTACAATGAGCAGTTCTTC	CASSDPVRIGTDYNEQFF
few	TRBV27	TRBJ1-5	TRBD1	TGTGCCAGCAGTTTCCAGACAGGGGAACAGCCCCAGCATTTT	CASSFQTGEQPQHF
many	TRBV20-1	TRBJ2-5	.	TGCAGTGCTAGAACTAGCCAAGAGACCCAGTACTTC	CSARTSQETQYF
few	TRBV20-1	TRBJ2-7	.	TGCAGTGCTAGGCAAGGAGGCATGACCTACGAGCAGTACTTC	CSARQGGMTYEQYF
.	TRBV28	TRBJ2-7	.	TGTGCCAGCAAGCCCGCCGGACAGACCTACGAGCAGTACTTC	CASKPAGQTYEQYF
.	TRBV5-5	TRBJ1-1	.	TGTGCCAGCAGCCCCCACACCAGTGGGAACACTGAAGCTTTCTTT	CASSPHTSGNTEAFF
.	TRBV2	TRBJ2-2	TRBD2	TGTGCCAGCAGTCCCGCGGTGGCTAGCGGTAACGGGGAGCTGTTTTTT	CASSPAVASGNGELFF
many	TRBV29-1	TRBJ2-1	.	TGCAGCGTTGGGAGGGGCAATGAGCAGTTCTTC	CSVGRGNEQFF
few	TRBV11-2	TRBJ1-1	.	TGTGCCAGCAGCTTAGGTACTTCTCCCCACTTT	CASSLGTSPHF